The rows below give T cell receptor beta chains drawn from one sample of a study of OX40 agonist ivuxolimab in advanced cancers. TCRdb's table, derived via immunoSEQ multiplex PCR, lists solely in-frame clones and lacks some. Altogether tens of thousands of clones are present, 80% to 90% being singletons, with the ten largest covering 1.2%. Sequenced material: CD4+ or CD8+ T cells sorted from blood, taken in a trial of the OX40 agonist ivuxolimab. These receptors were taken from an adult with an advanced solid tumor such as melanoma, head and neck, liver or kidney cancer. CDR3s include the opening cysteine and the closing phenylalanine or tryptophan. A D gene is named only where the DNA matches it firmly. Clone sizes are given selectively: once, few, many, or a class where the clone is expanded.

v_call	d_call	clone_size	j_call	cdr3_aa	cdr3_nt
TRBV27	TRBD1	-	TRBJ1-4	CASSLRGQSNEKLFF	TGTGCCAGCAGTTTAAGGGGACAGTCTAATGAAAAACTGTTTTTT
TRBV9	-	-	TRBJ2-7	CASSPRRGDSVQGQYF	TGTGCCAGCAGCCCCCGGAGGGGGGACAGCGTTCAGGGGCAGTACTTC
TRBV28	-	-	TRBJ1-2	CASSLLQGGYTF	TGTGCCAGCAGTCTTCTTCAGGGTGGCTACACCTTC
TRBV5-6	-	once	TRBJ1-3	CASSGGTGGSGNTIYF	TGTGCCAGCAGCGGAGGGACGGGGGGCTCTGGAAACACCATATATTTT
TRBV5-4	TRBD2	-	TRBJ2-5	CASSPGTTETQYF	TGTGCCAGCAGCCCAGGGACTACAGAGACCCAGTACTTC
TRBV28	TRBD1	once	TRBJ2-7	CASNSGTGRYEQYF	TGTGCCAGCAACTCCGGGACAGGGAGATACGAGCAGTACTTC
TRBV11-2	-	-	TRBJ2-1	CASSFGFGVLRNEQFF	TGTGCCAGCAGCTTCGGGTTTGGAGTCCTGAGGAATGAGCAGTTCTTC
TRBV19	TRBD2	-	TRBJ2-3	CASTPGLAGRLDTQYF	TGTGCCAGTACCCCCGGGCTAGCGGGGCGGTTAGATACGCAGTATTTT
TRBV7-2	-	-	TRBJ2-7	CASSLDDTTGTSYEQYF	TGTGCCAGCAGCTTAGACGACACGACAGGAACGTCCTACGAGCAGTACTTC
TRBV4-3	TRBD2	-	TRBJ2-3	CASSQGTSGTQYF	TGCGCCAGCAGCCAGGGGACTAGCGGAACGCAGTATTTT
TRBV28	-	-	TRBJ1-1	CASRLRSLEGVSEAFF	TGTGCCAGCAGGCTAAGGAGTTTAGAGGGTGTCTCTGAAGCTTTCTTT
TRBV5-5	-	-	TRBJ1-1	CASSLGPTGNTEAFF	TGTGCCAGCAGCTTGGGTCCGACAGGGAACACTGAAGCTTTCTTT
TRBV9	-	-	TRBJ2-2	CASSVEEKGYTGELFF	TGTGCCAGCAGCGTAGAGGAGAAGGGATACACCGGGGAGCTGTTTTTT
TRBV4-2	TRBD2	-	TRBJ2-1	CASSQGGLAGGRNEQFF	TGTGCCAGCAGCCAGGGGGGACTAGCGGGAGGGCGGAATGAGCAGTTCTTC
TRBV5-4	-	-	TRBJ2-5	CASSFQLSETQYF	TGTGCCAGCAGCTTTCAATTATCAGAGACCCAGTACTTC
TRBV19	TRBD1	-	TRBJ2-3	CASSVFRGRNTQYF	TGTGCCAGTAGTGTCTTCAGGGGGCGAAATACGCAGTATTTT
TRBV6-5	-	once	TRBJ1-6	CASSYAGRNSPLHF	TGTGCCAGCAGTTACGCGGGGAGGAATTCACCCCTCCACTTT
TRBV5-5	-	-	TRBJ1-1	CASSPEGERALQAFF	TGTGCCAGCAGCCCGGAGGGGGAAAGGGCGCTTCAGGCTTTCTTT
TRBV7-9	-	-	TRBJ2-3	CASSLSVDDTQYF	TGTGCCAGCAGCTTAAGTGTGGATGATACGCAGTATTTT
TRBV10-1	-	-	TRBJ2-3	CASSGIGGGAVDTQYF	TGCGCCAGCAGTGGGATCGGGGGTGGTGCAGTGGATACGCAGTATTTT